The 26 T cell receptor beta chains below all came from one sample that was sequenced in a study of blood T cell repertoires in COVID-19 (dated by TCRdb to the early 2020s). The library relied on the immunoSEQ multiplex PCR assay. Drawn from immuneACCESS, this table holds only the in-frame rearrangements with V and J called that TCRdb kept. Clones are partly lost; checked studies trace under half to an unresolved V gene and leave the rest unexplained. The sample table records 250,000 to 300,000 clones; 86% of these occur just once. Jointly, the top ten make up about an eighth of the sample. Material: peripheral blood. These receptors all stem from a woman aged 25-40 years with COVID-19, enrolled during active disease.

A word on this clone: Mismatch with germline at one junction end may stem from a read error. The rearrangement links TRBV7-8 to TRBJ2-7; D is possibly TRBD1 (7 bases). Germline V lookup: CDR1 SGHVS, CDR2 FQNEAQ. The CDR3 sequence is 15 residues long. The CDR3 sequence is CASSLVQGGSNEQYF. The CDR3 bases are TGTGCCAGCAGCTTAGTTCAGGGGGGCTCCAACGAGCAGTACTTC.

The chain recombines TRBV4-2 with TRBJ1-2; 10 bases align to TRBD1. The CDR3 totals 18 residues. Germline V gene lookup returns CDR1 LGHNA and CDR2 YNFKEQ. V lost 2 bases, J lost 6 bases, and 15 bases stayed unmatched. This CDR3 is CASSQTREGQGELNGYTF. CDR3 bases: TGTGCCAGCAGCCAAACAAGAGAAGGACAGGGGGAATTAAATGGCTACACCTTC.

The chain uses TRBV19 and TRBJ1-1; possibly TRBD1 for D (5 bases). V lost 5 bases and J lost 5, with 15 bases in between. This CDR3 is 14 amino acids long. Germline V CDR1 and CDR2: LNHDA, SQIVND (reference sequence). The CDR3 protein is CASSAGQGATEAFF. CDR3 DNA: TGTGCCAGTAGTGCAGGACAAGGCGCGACTGAAGCTTTCTTT.

The chain couples TRBV6-1 to TRBJ2-2; the D gene is possibly TRBD2 (5 bases). The V gene's germline CDR1 is MNHNS and CDR2 SASEGT. The CDR3 is made up of 17 amino acids. Trimming took off 4 bases at V and 1 base at J, with 16 bases between the two ends. Here the CDR3 reads CASSARGYRGNTGELFF. DNA of the CDR3: TGTGCCAGCAGTGCTCGCGGGTACCGTGGGAACACCGGGGAGCTGTTTTTT.

The rearrangement links TRBV19 to TRBJ1-2; the D gene is possibly TRBD1 (6 bases). The germline V gene encodes CDR1 LNHDA and CDR2 SQIVND (reference sequence). The CDR3 sequence is 13 residues long. Trimming cost V 6 bases and J 4 bases, with 12 bases left between them. The CDR3 DNA follows: TGTGCCAGTAGACGGGGGGCGCCCTATGGCTACACCTTC. Its protein is CASRRGAPYGYTF.

The chain is built from TRBV7-9 and TRBJ2-7, with no clear D. V shed 0 bases and J shed 0 bases, with 6 bases lying between them. This CDR3 contains 14 residues. Germline lookup yields CDR1 SEHNR and CDR2 FQNEAQ (reference sequence). The chain's CDR3 is CASSLAWSSYEQYF. In DNA, the CDR3 is TGTGCCAGCAGCTTAGCGTGGAGCTCCTACGAGCAGTACTTC.

A word on this clone: The same CDR3 arises from other DNA sequences in this sample as well. The CDR3 DNA reads as TGTGCCAGCAGCGTACGCGGCACAGATACGCAGTATTTT. It codes for CASSVRGTDTQYF. The genes are TRBV9 and TRBJ2-3; D is unresolved. Germline V gene sequence: CDR1 SGDLS, CDR2 YYNGEE. V was trimmed by 1 base and J by 1 base, leaving 4 bases between them. This CDR3 spans 13 amino acids.

V and J are TRBV11-1 and TRBJ2-7; 9 positions match TRBD1. CDR3 length: 14 amino acids. Germline V gives CDR1 SGHAT, CDR2 FQDESV (reference sequence). The V segment lost 5 bases and the J segment 3 bases; nucleotides outside the gene matches: 5. CDR3 DNA: TGTGCCAGCAGCCCCGGGACAGGGTTCTACGAGCAGTACTTC. It codes for CASSPGTGFYEQYF.

This chain connects TRBV11-2 to TRBJ2-5, with 10 bases lining up with TRBD2. Germline V CDR1 and CDR2: SGHAT, FQNNGV. CDR3 length: 16 amino acids. The trim removed 7 bases at V and 5 bases at J, leaving 13 bases unmatched. The CDR3 sequence: CASIPRRLAGTETQYF. CDR3 DNA sequence: TGTGCCAGCATCCCAAGGCGACTAGCGGGCACGGAGACCCAGTACTTC.

V usage is TRBV5-6 and J usage is TRBJ1-1; 9 bases align to TRBD1. V gave up 3 bases and J gave up 0 bases; unmatched junction bases: 9. There are 17 residues in the CDR3. The V gene's germline CDR1 is SGHDT and CDR2 YYEEEE. The CDR3 DNA is TGTGCCAGCAGCTCAGACAGGGGGTGGGGAATGAACACTGAAGCTTTCTTT. It yields the protein CASSSDRGWGMNTEAFF.

The CDR3 sequence: CASSPLAPDTQYF. The CDR3 DNA follows: TGTGCCAGCTCACCCCTAGCGCCAGATACGCAGTATTTT. V gene TRBV6-6 combines with J gene TRBJ2-3, with D perhaps TRBD2 (6 bases). Trimming left V 8 bases short and J 4 bases short, with 13 bases between. The germline gives CDR1 MNHNY, CDR2 SVGAGI (reference sequence). This CDR3 is 13 amino acids long.

The chain recombines TRBV28 with TRBJ1-2; 9 bases map to TRBD1. Germline V gene data show CDR1 as MDHEN and CDR2 as SYDVKM. The CDR3 consists of 14 residues. Trimming at V came to 7 bases and at J to 5 bases, leaving 8 bases not matched to a gene. The CDR3 bases are TGTGCCAGCACCCAGGCGACAGGGGGATATGGCTACACCTTC. It translates to CASTQATGGYGYTF.

V and J are TRBV29-1 and TRBJ2-3; a possible D gene is TRBD2 (7 bases). Trimming took off 1 base at V and 4 bases at J, with 18 bases between the two ends. Germline-derived CDR1 and CDR2 are SQVTM and ANQGSEA. CDR3 length: 16 amino acids. This CDR3 reads CSVEAFGAGASDTQYF. The CDR3, as DNA: TGCAGCGTTGAAGCGTTCGGTGCGGGGGCATCAGATACGCAGTATTTT.

The rearrangement joins TRBV4-1 to TRBJ1-4; 9 bases are shared with TRBD1. The CDR3 totals 15 residues. Germline CDR1 reads MGHRA; CDR2 reads YSYEKL. J lost 8 bases, V lost 6 bases, and 10 bases had no gene match. The CDR3 loop is CASRPTQGAGEKLFF. CDR3 nucleotides: TGCGCCAGCAGACCGACACAGGGGGCAGGAGAAAAACTGTTTTTT.

J is TRBJ1-4 and V is TRBV2; D perhaps matches TRBD1 (6 bases). The CDR3 contains 15 residues. The germline V and J ends were trimmed by 4 bases and 0 bases, with 9 bases remaining between them. The germline V gene encodes CDR1 SNHLY and CDR2 FYNNEI. CDR3 protein: CASSGDTTTNEKLFF. The DNA of the CDR3 is TGTGCCAGCAGTGGGGACACCACAACTAATGAAAAACTGTTTTTT.

This rearrangement joins TRBV19 to TRBJ2-3; 8 nucleotides agree with TRBD2. V was clipped by 7 bases and J by 7 bases; unmatched bases: 7. In germline, CDR1 is LNHDA, CDR2 SQIVND (reference sequence). The CDR3 is 13 residues long. CDR3 DNA sequence: TGTGCCAGTACCACGGGGGGGCCTAATACGCAGTATTTT. Amino acid sequence: CASTTGGPNTQYF.

This clone came up a few times. The chain couples TRBV3-1 (or the pseudogene TRBV3-2) to TRBJ1-6, with 7 bases aligning to TRBD1. Germline V gene lookup returns CDR1 LGHDT and CDR2 YNNKEL (reference sequence). With V trimmed by 1 base and J by 9 bases, 6 bases remained unmatched. CDR3 length: 15 amino acids. CDR3 sequence reads: CASSQVSQGSSPLHF. The CDR3 DNA reads as TGTGCCAGCAGCCAAGTTTCACAGGGGAGTTCACCCCTCCACTTT.

CDR3 sequence: CASTREGNEQFF. In DNA, the CDR3 is TGTGCCAGCACCAGGGAGGGCAATGAGCAGTTCTTC. The V gene is TRBV2, the J gene TRBJ2-1; 7 bases are shared with TRBD2. CDR1 is SNHLY and CDR2 is FYNNEI in the germline V gene. This CDR3 comprises 12 residues. The trim removed 7 bases at V and 6 bases at J, leaving 3 bases unmatched.

This clone was found once. This sequence joins TRBV7-9 and TRBJ1-2; D may be TRBD1 (6 bases). CDR1 and CDR2 from the germline V gene are SEHNR and FQNEAQ (reference sequence). V was shortened by 2 bases and J by 7 bases, with 14 bases between the two germline ends. The length of the CDR3 is 14 residues. CDR3 protein: CASSLTRTVVGYTF. Written as DNA, the CDR3 is TGTGCCAGCAGCTTAACCCGGACAGTAGTTGGCTACACCTTC. Combining the CDR3 with reference TRBV7-9 and TRBJ1-2 gives the whole variable domain DTGVSQNPRHKITKRGQNVTFRCDPISEHNRLYWYRQTLGQGPEFLTYFQNEAQLEKSRLLSDRFSAERPKGSFSTLEIQRTEQGDSAMYLCASSLTRTVVGYTFGSGTRLTVV.

V gene TRBV20-1 combines with J gene TRBJ2-2; a weak D match, TRBD2 (6 bases). The CDR3 has 15 residues. Trimming took 3 bases from V and 1 from J, leaving 12 bases between them. The germline gives CDR1 DFQATT, CDR2 SNEGSKA (reference sequence). CDR3 loop: CSASRGLLNTGELFF. The DNA of the CDR3 is TGCAGTGCTAGTCGAGGACTATTGAACACCGGGGAGCTGTTTTTT.

The chain employs TRBV3-1 (or the pseudogene TRBV3-2) and TRBJ1-3; D unclear. The germline V gene has CDR1 LGHDT and CDR2 YNNKEL (reference sequence). This CDR3 is 13 amino acids long. Trimming took 4 bases from V and 2 from J, leaving 6 bases between them. This chain's CDR3 is CASSRPAGNTIYF. Written as DNA, the CDR3 is TGTGCCAGCAGCCGCCCGGCTGGAAACACCATATATTTT.

This chain joins TRBV5-4 and TRBJ1-3; D remains ambiguous. The germline V gene encodes CDR1 SGHNT and CDR2 YYREEE (reference sequence). Trimming stripped 0 bases from V and 3 bases from J, with 10 bases between. The CDR3 consists of 15 residues. The CDR3 is CASSLDRRRGNTIYF. In DNA form, the CDR3 reads TGTGCCAGCAGCTTGGACAGAAGACGTGGAAACACCATATATTTT.

This clone was found once. The rearrangement uses TRBV25-1 and TRBJ2-6; D not resolved. Germline V gene data show CDR1 as MGHDK and CDR2 as SYGVNS. The CDR3 covers 17 residues. Between the trimmed V and J ends, which lost 4 bases and 4 bases, there was a span of 17 bases. The CDR3 DNA reads TGTGCCAGCAGTGGACTCGGAATAGTCTCCGGGGCCAACGTCCTGACTTTC. It translates to CASSGLGIVSGANVLTF.

This sequence joins TRBV6-6 and TRBJ1-2; TRBD1 matches at 8 bases. J lost 3 bases, V lost 6 bases, and 9 bases had no gene match. The CDR3 runs to 15 residues. Germline V gene sequence: CDR1 MNHNY, CDR2 SVGAGI (reference sequence). The CDR3, as DNA: TGTGCCAGCAGGGAGACAGGGGAGGGTTACTATGGCTACACCTTC. This gives the protein CASRETGEGYYGYTF.

The chain links TRBV25-1 to TRBJ2-7; 10 bases are shared with TRBD1. Germline trimming cut 6 bases from V and 9 bases from J; bases unmatched to any gene: 11. Germline V CDR1 and CDR2: MGHDK, SYGVNS. This CDR3 spans 14 amino acids. CDR3 residues: CASRRQGASGVQYF. The DNA for the CDR3 is TGTGCCAGCAGAAGACAGGGGGCCTCGGGAGTGCAGTACTTC.

The rearrangement joins TRBV29-1 to TRBJ2-7; 7 nucleotides agree with TRBD1. Germline V gene lookup returns CDR1 SQVTM and CDR2 ANQGSEA. The CDR3 is 13 amino acids. The ends lost 6 bases at V and 1 base at J; junction bases unmatched: 6. CDR3 DNA sequence: TGCAGCGTGAACTCGGGACAGTCCTACGAGCAGTACTTC. Its translation: CSVNSGQSYEQYF.